These T cell receptor beta chains were read from a single sample in a study of shared clonotypes between healthy human individuals. Assay: immunoSEQ multiplex PCR; the TCRdb copy retains only in-frame clones and omits some. This sample carries 2 million to 2.5 million clones, roughly 92% of them seen once, and the ten largest clones take around 0.4%. Sequencing was done on a sample of naive CD4+ T cells from PBMCs. These TCRs come from a man in his late teens or twenties in good health. Some clones in this sample may be carry-over from other donors' samples. CDR3s include the opening cysteine and the closing phenylalanine or tryptophan. The D gene is left open where the match is weak. A clone size is listed for some rows: how often the clone was seen (once, few, many), or a class if it is expanded.

v_gene: TRBV7-9
j_gene: TRBJ2-2
abundance: .
d_gene: TRBD1
CDR3aa: CASGEGAKWELFF
CDR3nt: TGTGCCAGCGGAGAGGGGGCGAAGTGGGAGCTGTTTTTT

v_gene: TRBV7-3
j_gene: TRBJ2-7
abundance: .
d_gene: TRBD1
CDR3aa: CASRSSRGQGYEQYF
CDR3nt: TGTGCCAGCAGGTCTTCCAGGGGACAGGGCTACGAGCAGTACTTC

v_gene: TRBV29-1
j_gene: TRBJ1-1
abundance: few
d_gene: .
CDR3aa: CSVEDLAMGAFF
CDR3nt: TGCAGCGTTGAAGATCTGGCGATGGGAGCTTTCTTT

v_gene: TRBV9
j_gene: TRBJ2-1
abundance: .
d_gene: .
CDR3aa: CASSPWGTEQFF
CDR3nt: TGTGCCAGCAGCCCATGGGGTACTGAGCAGTTCTTC

v_gene: TRBV28
j_gene: TRBJ2-7
abundance: .
d_gene: .
CDR3aa: CASSDTGLFYEQYF
CDR3nt: TGTGCCAGCAGTGACACGGGACTCTTCTACGAGCAGTACTTC

v_gene: TRBV28
j_gene: TRBJ2-7
abundance: .
d_gene: .
CDR3aa: CASRGANEQYF
CDR3nt: TGTGCCAGCAGAGGAGCCAACGAGCAGTACTTC

v_gene: TRBV9
j_gene: TRBJ1-1
abundance: .
d_gene: .
CDR3aa: CASSPGGGAGLAFF
CDR3nt: TGTGCCAGCAGCCCAGGAGGGGGGGCGGGTCTGGCTTTCTTT

v_gene: TRBV7-6
j_gene: TRBJ1-1
abundance: .
d_gene: .
CDR3aa: CASSPRGMANTEAFF
CDR3nt: TGTGCCAGCAGCCCGAGGGGGATGGCGAACACTGAAGCTTTCTTT

v_gene: TRBV15
j_gene: TRBJ2-5
abundance: .
d_gene: .
CDR3aa: CATSRGAVQETQYF
CDR3nt: TGTGCCACCAGCAGAGGAGCGGTGCAAGAGACCCAGTACTTC

v_gene: TRBV27
j_gene: TRBJ1-4
abundance: .
d_gene: .
CDR3aa: CASSTLPGGEKLFF
CDR3nt: TGTGCCAGCAGTACCCTCCCGGGGGGTGAAAAACTGTTTTTT

v_gene: TRBV19
j_gene: TRBJ2-1
abundance: .
d_gene: TRBD2
CDR3aa: CASSPRSSGGFYNEQFF
CDR3nt: TGTGCCAGTAGTCCTCGGTCTAGCGGGGGGTTTTACAATGAGCAGTTCTTC

v_gene: TRBV7-9
j_gene: TRBJ1-1
abundance: few
d_gene: .
CDR3aa: CASSGQTAVNTEAFF
CDR3nt: TGTGCCAGCAGCGGCCAAACAGCTGTGAACACTGAAGCTTTCTTT

v_gene: TRBV18
j_gene: TRBJ2-7
abundance: once
d_gene: TRBD1
CDR3aa: CASSSLGQGQTYEQYF
CDR3nt: TGTGCCAGCTCGTCGCTCGGACAGGGTCAGACCTACGAGCAGTACTTC

v_gene: TRBV28
j_gene: TRBJ2-1
abundance: once
d_gene: .
CDR3aa: CASRLAASYNEQFF
CDR3nt: TGTGCCAGCAGATTAGCGGCCTCCTACAATGAGCAGTTCTTC

v_gene: TRBV6-5
j_gene: TRBJ1-5
abundance: .
d_gene: .
CDR3aa: CASSYSGLSNQPQHF
CDR3nt: TGTGCCAGCAGTTACTCAGGACTTAGCAATCAGCCCCAGCATTTT

v_gene: TRBV29-1
j_gene: TRBJ2-7
abundance: once
d_gene: .
CDR3aa: CSVNSGGGSYEQYF
CDR3nt: TGCAGCGTTAATAGCGGAGGGGGTTCCTACGAGCAGTACTTC

v_gene: TRBV4-1
j_gene: TRBJ2-1
abundance: .
d_gene: .
CDR3aa: CASSQERGAVIYNEQFF
CDR3nt: TGCGCCAGCAGCCAAGAACGGGGGGCGGTCATTTACAATGAGCAGTTCTTC